This section outlines one TCR beta chain sequence together with its context. Its recognized antigen is unknown. The cohort was made up of 666 healthy bone marrow donors. At the time of sampling, every cohort member was nominally healthy, though immune exposures that went unrecorded were likely present. The donor tested CMV seronegative and was one of the 352 seronegative cohort members. Each donor provided a peripheral blood sample, and peripheral blood mononuclear cells were used for TCR beta sequencing. Genomic DNA extraction from the blood cell samples was performed with the Qiagen DNeasy Blood Extraction Kit. Trimming accounts for 5 bases at V and 0 bases at J, while the number of junction bases matched to no gene is 17. CDR1 and CDR2, per the germline V gene (reference sequence), are LNHDA and SQIVND. From the cysteine through the phenylalanine, the CDR3 covers 19 amino acids. The CDR3 DNA has 57 bases and is translated from base 1.

Libraries came from the immunoSEQ multiplex PCR assay. For the multiplex PCR, a mixture combining 60 forward primers for TCR Vbeta segments and 13 reverse primers for TCR Jbeta segments was used. Amplification of the CDR3 region of rearranged TCR beta genes was performed with a multiplex PCR assay on genomic DNA. The Illumina HiSeq System was used to sequence the amplified TCR beta libraries as 87-base-pair reads. The paper's processing steps were these. A later analysis tallied 75 million to 85 million unique TCR beta chains across the roughly 610 repertoires, and roughly 11 million of those chains were shared by two or more donors. To remove PCR and sequencing errors, raw reads were error-corrected and collapsed into unique sequences using a nearest-neighbor algorithm that merged closely related sequences. Alignment of CDR3 sequences to IMGT reference sequences was used to assign V, D and J gene segments. Each retained sequence needed at least a six-nucleotide match to both a V gene segment and a J gene segment. A rearrangement was called productive if the CDR3 had no stop codons and remained in frame with V and J, and every other rearrangement was called non-productive. Following IMGT convention, CDR3 was defined as the stretch from the second conserved V-encoded cysteine to the conserved J-encoded phenylalanine. Sequences without an unambiguous match to a single V gene segment were excluded from the earlier analysis of several hundred of the donors. An earlier analysis of several hundred of the donors classified V segments as functional when productive rearrangements were above 56.7% and as segregating when the standard deviation between donors was above 5%. A statistical classification framework was built to diagnose cytomegalovirus status from the catalog of TCR beta chain sequences. In a later analysis, TCR nucleotide sequences were compared against IMGT/GENE-DB human TR gene sequences so that V and J genes could be assigned. The TCRdist pipeline was used in a later analysis to assign CDR3 sequences and most-parsimonious VDJ recombination scenarios. In a later analysis, each TCR beta chain was defined by its CDR3 amino acid sequence together with its V-gene family, and reads without a unique V-gene family were excluded. In a later analysis, some 600 highly shared, low-generation-probability nucleotide sequences were removed to address suspected cross-contamination and a sequencing artifact. In a later analysis, a clonal expansion index was calculated for each public chain from normalized within-repertoire ranks of inferred template counts. In a later analysis, generation probabilities were computed with a VDJ recombination model fitted to out-of-frame rearrangements, and the resulting probabilities were checked against IGoR. Hypergeometric tests were used in a later analysis to score TCR-TCR, TCR-HLA and TCR-CMV co-occurrence, with a repertoire-size bias correction applied to the TCR pairs. A later analysis estimated false discovery rates by permuting HLA or CMV assignments 20 times. In a later analysis, co-occurring TCRs were grouped using DBSCAN, with TCRdist sequence similarity added in when clustering inside HLA-allele-positive subsets. Co-occurrence clustering excluded repertoires with fewer than 30,000 or more than 120,000 public chains, plus five with anomalous nucleotide sharing. The immuneACCESS repertoire file appears here via TCRdb, limited to in-frame rearrangements. These files lack a portion of the clones; in checked studies, under half of the deficit traces to unresolved V genes, and the cause of the others is not known. V and J calls and clone size follow that table, whereas D and trimming were derived from the DNA. The sample's records list over 75,000 clones. The biggest ten clones account for about 0.61% of the sample.

The sample originates from a study of cytomegalovirus exposure and HLA in healthy donors (dated by TCRdb to the late 2010s). The study in broad terms: In an earlier analysis of about 560 of the donors, 276 Gb of sequence data and 117 million unique TCR beta sequences from approximately 180 million T cells were reported. Roughly 300 gigabases of sequencing data and roughly 80 million unique TCR sequences made up an early release that covered several hundred HLA-typed donors. Of the 350 to 450 genotyped donors, over 80% were placed in the genetic ancestry cluster associated with self-reported Caucasian donors. The study aimed to test whether signatures of past pathogen exposure could be identified by cataloging public T cell receptors. The study profiled the T cell repertoires of 500 to 800 subjects by immunosequencing and related them to cytomegalovirus serostatus. A separate validation cohort of 100 to 150 different subjects was used in addition to the roughly 700-subject first cohort. High-throughput TCR immunosequencing, statistical association of individual TCRs with disease status, and machine learning were combined to predict cytomegalovirus infection status. In a later analysis, previously published TCR beta repertoires from more than 500 donors were re-analyzed and high-resolution HLA genotyping was added so that TCR occurrence patterns could be studied. Rather than drawing on any new phenotypic data, the later analysis identified candidate immune exposures from TCR beta sequences and the way those sequences occurred across donors. To decide whether each TCR beta V gene segment behaved as functional or pseudogenic, an earlier analysis of some 600 of the donors relied on high-throughput TCR beta sequencing. Donor age, sex, ethnicity and CMV serostatus were collected together with the repertoire data. In a later genetic analysis, genome-wide SNP genotypes for about 65% of the roughly 670 donors were used, and that subset was treated as a discovery cohort. All discovery cohort repertoires had been generated using a single sequencing platform. Both class I and class II loci were covered by HLA typing, at four-digit resolution. Typing coverage differed by locus: A, B, C, DRB1 and DQB1 were typed in roughly 629-630 donors, DQA1 in 500 to 550, DPA1 in around 580, and DPB1 in approximately 450. Four or five DR-DQ haplotypes were handled as single units for association and clustering, since linkage in the cohort was strong. Among 398 genotyped donors of the cohort, an average of about 240,000 unique TCR beta nucleotide sequences were sequenced per donor, around 18% of them non-productive.

Overall study outcomes, separate from this receptor: A further reported finding was that TCR beta sequences accurately predicted the HLA-A and HLA-B alleles for most subjects in the first cohort. A cluster of highly shared sequence variants was judged likely to be a technical artifact of the sequencing pipeline. A later analysis reported that several top co-occurrence clusters appeared linked to parvovirus B19, influenza, CMV and Epstein-Barr virus. A later genetic analysis reported fewer N-insertions in productive TCRs among donors in an Asian-associated ancestry cluster than the roughly 720-donor mean. The authors suggested that the approach could potentially be generalized to other disease states and immunological phenotypes. In a later analysis, TCR association rates were found to vary across HLA loci, with the most associated TCRs seen for DRB1 alleles and the fewest for HLA-C alleles. Roughly uniform sequencing depth across donors was assumed in presence/absence analyses, although this assumption may not hold. Specific HLA alleles were associated with 16,951 TCR beta sequences at a false discovery rate of 0.05 in a later analysis. A total of roughly 160 TCR beta chains were listed by the study as associated with cytomegalovirus. In both the original and validation cohorts, the classifier was reported to diagnose cytomegalovirus status with high specificity and sensitivity. The only immune exposure information available for the cohort was CMV serostatus. Because counts were too low, about 18 rarely observed V segments, including chromosome 9 orphons, were left out of the earlier analysis of over 550 of the donors. In a later analysis, HLA-associated TCR beta chains were found to be more clonally expanded and to have lower generation probabilities than equally common non-associated chains. In an earlier analysis of about 540 of the donors, most TCR beta V segments were observed in productive rearrangements about 90% or about 30% of the time, broadly matching IMGT annotations. Linkage disequilibrium might explain the correlated functional status among segregating V segments, but an unknown experimental factor could not be excluded. According to a later analysis, most CMV-associated TCR beta chains appeared to be HLA-restricted, and the HLA associations seemed to be driven largely by CMV exposure. The cohort was sequenced for TCR beta chains only, and without alpha or paired-chain data the features that could be detected were limited. While some public TCRs were present in many individuals, most TCR sequences turned up only very rarely across donors. Assigning TCR associations to individual alleles was difficult when HLA alleles, especially DR and DQ, strongly co-occurred. Some IMGT-functional V segments, including TRBV6-2 and TRBV6-3, could not be distinguished by the 87-base-pair reads and were therefore excluded. In vitro tests confirmed that a few of the cytomegalovirus-associated TCR beta chains recognize cytomegalovirus antigens. In a later genetic analysis, a missense DCLRE1C variant was associated with V-gene and J-gene trimming of TCR beta chains, and the association was replicated in an independent cohort. Because some donors lacked HLA typing at each locus, the association tests relied only on the typed subset.

The TCR was taken from a man aged 45-60 years in good health and CMV-seronegative. Input material: PBMCs. This receptor chain uses TRBV19 and TRBJ2-3; TRBD1 aligns with 7 central bases. The DNA sequence is TGTGCCAGTAGTCCTTGGACAGGTATAGGCCCTGCTAGCACAGATACGCAGTATTTT. It specifies CASSPWTGIGPASTDTQYF.